The next 18 T cell receptor beta chains were all read from a single sample in a study of chemoradiotherapy in HPV16-positive cancers. The data were produced by immunoSEQ multiplex PCR, yet TCRdb's version contains in-frame clones alone and is incomplete. This table has some 29,000 clones, more than 85% appearing once. The sequencing here drew on blood, taken from a patient who underwent chemoradiotherapy. The source is a human donor with HPV-associated anogenital cancer.

The J gene is TRBJ1-4, the V gene TRBV9; D gene uncertain. The V end lost 0 bases, the J end lost 6 bases, and 9 bases lay between the germline ends. Germline CDR1 SGDLS, CDR2 YYNGEE. The CDR3 sequence is 14 residues long. The CDR3 DNA is TGTGCCAGCAGCGTAGGCTCAGGTCATGAAAAACTGTTTTTT. Its translation is CASSVGSGHEKLFF.

V gene TRBV7-9 combines with J gene TRBJ2-2; D not resolved. The CDR3 contains 11 residues. From germline, CDR1 is SEHNR and CDR2 FQNEAQ (reference sequence). V was cut by 7 bases and J by 4 bases, with 4 bases left in between. The CDR3 reads CASKTTGELFF. CDR3 coding DNA: TGTGCCAGCAAGACCACCGGGGAGCTGTTTTTT.

The chain combines TRBV7-2 with TRBJ1-1; the D gene is possibly TRBD1 (6 bases). This CDR3 region has 15 residues. Between the trimmed V and J ends, which lost 5 bases and 4 bases, there was a span of 17 bases. In germline, CDR1 is SGHTA, CDR2 FQGNSA. The CDR3 is CASSDYRVRRTEAFF. The CDR3 bases are TGTGCCAGCAGCGATTACAGGGTCCGGCGCACTGAAGCTTTCTTT.

The J gene is TRBJ2-1, the V gene TRBV11-3; 8 nucleotides match TRBD2. V shed 2 bases and J 8 bases; nucleotides not matched to a gene: 11. Germline assignment: CDR1 SGHNT and CDR2 YENEEA. The CDR3 is 16 residues long. CDR3 bases: TGTGCCAGCAGCTTAAATCTGGCGGGGGGCTCCGATGAGCAGTTCTTC. Translating gives CASSLNLAGGSDEQFF.

The rearrangement links TRBV4-1 to TRBJ1-3; the D gene is possibly TRBD1 (5 bases). The CDR3 spans 16 residues. Trimming left V 4 bases short and J 0 bases short, with 13 bases between. Germline CDR1 reads MGHRA; CDR2 reads YSYEKL. This CDR3 reads CASSPLSTASGNTIYF. In nucleotides, the CDR3 is TGCGCCAGCAGCCCCCTTTCGACAGCCTCTGGAAACACCATATATTTT.

The V call is TRBV4-3, the J call TRBJ1-5; D gene unclear. Trimming stripped 4 bases from V and 4 bases from J, with 8 bases between. This CDR3 is 13 amino acids long. Germline V CDR1 and CDR2: LGHNA, YSLEER. The CDR3: CASSPAYNQPQHF. CDR3 nucleotide sequence: TGCGCCAGCAGCCCCGCGTATAATCAGCCCCAGCATTTT.

The chain has TRBV9 and TRBJ2-3; tentatively, D is TRBD1 (6 bases). The CDR3 runs 18 residues. V was pared by 8 bases and J by 6 bases, with 31 bases between. CDR1 is SGDLS, CDR2 YYNGEE, per germline. The CDR3 region is CASTKSPARGSPPDTQYF. The CDR3 DNA sequence: TGTGCCAGTACGAAGTCACCAGCAAGGGGGTCCCCCCCCGATACGCAGTATTTT. The full variable domain, completed using reference TRBV9 and TRBJ2-3, is DSGVTQTPKHLITATGQRVTLRCSPRSGDLSVYWYQQSLDQGLQFLIQYYNGEERAKGNILERFSAQQFPDLHSELNLSSLELGDSALYFCASTKSPARGSPPDTQYFGPGTRLTVL.

V gene TRBV7-2 combines with J gene TRBJ2-7, with D possibly matching TRBD1 (6 bases). CDR1 and CDR2 from the germline V gene are SGHTA and FQGNSA. The CDR3 loop spans 12 amino acids. V was shortened by 4 bases and J by 4 bases, with 8 bases between the two germline ends. The CDR3 region is CASSSRGYEQYF. The CDR3 nucleotides are TGTGCCAGCAGCTCCAGGGGTTACGAGCAGTACTTC.

The rearrangement joins TRBV19 to TRBJ1-1; 7 bases are a match to TRBD1. The V and J ends lost 6 bases and 7 bases, in that order; junction bases with no gene match: 8. This CDR3 region has 13 residues. Germline V gene data show CDR1 as LNHDA and CDR2 as SQIVND (reference sequence). The CDR3 reads CASREQGISEAFF. The CDR3 DNA reads as TGTGCCAGTAGGGAACAGGGGATAAGTGAAGCTTTCTTT.

This chain links TRBV19 with TRBJ2-2; D remains ambiguous. Germline V gives CDR1 LNHDA, CDR2 SQIVND (reference sequence). The CDR3 runs to 14 residues. Trimming took 5 bases from V and 4 from J, leaving 11 bases between them. The CDR3 DNA is TGTGCCAGTAGTTCCCTGACGGGCACCGGGGAGCTGTTTTTT. Amino acids: CASSSLTGTGELFF.

The chain's CDR3 is CASSYYPTSGQFF. For the CDR3, the DNA is TGTGCCAGCAGTTACTATCCGACTAGCGGGCAGTTCTTC. The chain uses TRBV6-6 and TRBJ2-1; TRBD2 aligns across 9 bases. This CDR3 has 13 residues. V lost 1 base to trimming and J lost 12 bases; unmatched junction nucleotides: 4. Germline CDR1 reads MNHNY; CDR2 reads SVGAGI (reference sequence).

The V gene is TRBV18, the J gene TRBJ2-7, with no clear D. Trimming left V 2 bases short and J 2 bases short, with 16 bases between. CDR1 is KGHSH, CDR2 LQKENI, per germline. The CDR3 consists of 16 residues. The CDR3 reads CASSPSLSVNAYEQYF. CDR3 bases: TGTGCCAGCTCACCATCTTTGTCTGTTAATGCCTACGAGCAGTACTTC.

The V call is TRBV7-2, the J call TRBJ1-4; D uncertain. Trimming left V 2 bases short and J 0 bases short, with 7 bases between. The CDR3 runs 15 residues. CDR1 is SGHTA and CDR2 is FQGNSA in the germline V gene. The CDR3 sequence: CASSLRGATNEKLFF. CDR3 nucleotides: TGTGCCAGCAGCTTACGGGGTGCAACTAATGAAAAACTGTTTTTT.

The gene calls are TRBV14 and TRBJ1-6, with a weak D call TRBD1 (5 bases). The ends were cut back, 0 bases at V and 14 bases at J, with 11 bases in the middle. Germline V gives CDR1 SGHDN, CDR2 FVKESK. The CDR3 contains 13 residues. CDR3 coding DNA: TGTGCCAGCAGCCAAGATATTCGGACATCCCTCCACTTT. Its translation is CASSQDIRTSLHF.

The chain employs TRBV2 and TRBJ2-2; D might be TRBD2 (6 bases). Germline V CDR1 and CDR2: SNHLY, FYNNEI. V shed 6 bases and J shed 9 bases, with 17 bases lying between them. The CDR3 covers 14 residues. CDR3 amino acids: CASSLRETPRELFF. CDR3 DNA sequence: TGTGCCAGCAGCCTACGGGAGACCCCCAGGGAGCTGTTTTTT.

The chain recombines TRBV4-1 with TRBJ2-7, with 8 bases aligning to TRBD1. After removal of 4 bases from V and 3 bases from J, the junction contained 8 bases not matched to a gene. In germline, CDR1 is MGHRA, CDR2 YSYEKL. The CDR3 spans 15 residues. This chain's CDR3 is CASSLQTGENYEQYF. In DNA form, the CDR3 reads TGCGCCAGCAGCCTCCAGACAGGGGAAAACTACGAGCAGTACTTC.

V is TRBV7-2 and J is TRBJ1-2, with D possibly TRBD1 on 5 matching bases. V dropped 2 bases and J dropped 8 bases, with 9 bases sitting between them. The germline V gene has CDR1 SGHTA and CDR2 FQGNSA. The CDR3 runs 12 residues. The CDR3 loop is CASSLRGWGYTF. The CDR3 DNA sequence: TGTGCCAGCAGCTTAAGGGGTTGGGGCTACACCTTC.

This clone was observed a few times. The gene calls are TRBV28 and TRBJ1-5, with no clear D. CDR3 length: 12 residues. V was shortened by 4 bases and J by 9 bases, with 10 bases between the two germline ends. Germline CDR1 reads MDHEN; CDR2 reads SYDVKM. CDR3 nucleotides: TGTGCCAGCAGTTCCCCACAACTGCCCCAGCATTTT. This sequence encodes CASSSPQLPQHF.